This record looks at one T cell receptor beta chain sequence and its context. The data are from a study of shared clonotypes between healthy human individuals. CDR1 LGHNA and CDR2 YNFKEQ come from the germline V gene. The CDR3 runs to 15 residues. The V end was cut by 0 bases, the J end by 3 bases, with 11 bases between. Produced via immunoSEQ multiplex PCR; TCRdb's table is partial and in-frame only. The repertoire holds about 380,000 clones, with about 96% as singletons. This receptor was identified in a young man in good health. Sequencing was carried out using memory CD8+ T cells sorted from blood. The sample's subset: CD45RO+ cells pooled with CCR7-negative TemRA cells. The chain recombines TRBV4-2 with TRBJ1-2; D gene uncertain. Written as DNA, the CDR3 is TGTGCCAGCAGCCAAGATGGAGGGAACCACTATGGCTACACCTTC. This translates into CASSQDGGNHYGYTF.